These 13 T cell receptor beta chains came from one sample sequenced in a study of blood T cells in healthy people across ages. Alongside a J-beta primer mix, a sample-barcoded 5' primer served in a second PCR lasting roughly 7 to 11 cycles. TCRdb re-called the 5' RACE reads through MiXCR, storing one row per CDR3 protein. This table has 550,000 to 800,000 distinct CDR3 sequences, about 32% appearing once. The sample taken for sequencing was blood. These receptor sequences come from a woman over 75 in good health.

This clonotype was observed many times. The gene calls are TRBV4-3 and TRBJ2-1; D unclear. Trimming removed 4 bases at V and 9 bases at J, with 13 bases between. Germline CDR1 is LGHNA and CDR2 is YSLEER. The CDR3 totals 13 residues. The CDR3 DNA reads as TGCGCCAGCAGCCTTGGACGATTCGGTGAGCAGTTCTTC. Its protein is CASSLGRFGEQFF.

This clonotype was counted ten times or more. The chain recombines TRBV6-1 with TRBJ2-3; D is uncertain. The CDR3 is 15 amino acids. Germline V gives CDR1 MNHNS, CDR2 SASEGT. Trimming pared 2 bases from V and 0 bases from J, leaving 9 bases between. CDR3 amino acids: CASSEFLRSTDTQYF. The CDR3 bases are TGTGCCAGCAGTGAATTTCTCAGAAGCACAGATACGCAGTATTTT.

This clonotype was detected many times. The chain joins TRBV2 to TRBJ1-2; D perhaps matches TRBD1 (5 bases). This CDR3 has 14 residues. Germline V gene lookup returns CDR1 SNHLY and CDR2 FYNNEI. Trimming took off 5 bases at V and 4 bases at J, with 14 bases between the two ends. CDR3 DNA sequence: TGTGCCAGCAGTACAGGAGGGTTTAGCTATGGCTACACCTTC. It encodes CASSTGGFSYGYTF.

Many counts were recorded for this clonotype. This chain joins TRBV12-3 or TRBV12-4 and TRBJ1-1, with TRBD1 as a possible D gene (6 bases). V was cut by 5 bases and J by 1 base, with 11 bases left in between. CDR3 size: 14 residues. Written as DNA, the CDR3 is TGTGCCAGCAGTAGGACAGTGAAGAACACTGAAGCTTTCTTT. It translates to CASSRTVKNTEAFF.

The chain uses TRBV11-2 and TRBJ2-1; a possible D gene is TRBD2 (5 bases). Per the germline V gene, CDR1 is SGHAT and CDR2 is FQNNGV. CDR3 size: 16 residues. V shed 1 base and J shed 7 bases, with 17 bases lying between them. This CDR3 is CASSLVDYPPTNEQFF. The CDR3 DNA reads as TGTGCCAGCAGCTTAGTAGACTACCCACCCACGAATGAGCAGTTCTTC. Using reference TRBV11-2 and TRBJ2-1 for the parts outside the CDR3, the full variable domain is EAGVAQSPRYKIIEKRQSVAFWCNPISGHATLYWYQQILGQGPKLLIQFQNNGVVDDSQLPKDRFSAERLKGVDSTLKIQPAKLEDSAVYLCASSLVDYPPTNEQFFGPGTRLTVL.

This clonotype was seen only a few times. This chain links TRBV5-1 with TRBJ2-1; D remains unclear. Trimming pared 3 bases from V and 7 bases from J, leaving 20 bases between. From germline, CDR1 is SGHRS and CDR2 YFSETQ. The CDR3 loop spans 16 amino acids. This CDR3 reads CASSSTDAIAMNEQFF. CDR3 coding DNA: TGCGCCAGCAGCTCTACGGACGCAATTGCGATGAATGAGCAGTTCTTC.

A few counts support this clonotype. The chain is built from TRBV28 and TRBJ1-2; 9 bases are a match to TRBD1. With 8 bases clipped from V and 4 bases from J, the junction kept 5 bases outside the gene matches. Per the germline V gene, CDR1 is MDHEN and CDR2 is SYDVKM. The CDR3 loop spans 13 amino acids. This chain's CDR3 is CASAYRGPYGYTF. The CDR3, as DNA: TGTGCCAGCGCTTACAGGGGGCCCTATGGCTACACCTTC.

The CDR3 protein is CASRLTGGNTGELFF. In DNA form, the CDR3 reads TGTGCCAGCAGGCTGACAGGGGGAAACACCGGGGAGCTGTTTTTT. This chain joins TRBV7-2 and TRBJ2-2; 9 bases map to TRBD1. The CDR3 is made up of 15 amino acids. Trimming took 6 bases from V and 2 from J; bases not matched to a gene: 4. Per the germline V gene, CDR1 is SGHTA and CDR2 is FQGNSA.

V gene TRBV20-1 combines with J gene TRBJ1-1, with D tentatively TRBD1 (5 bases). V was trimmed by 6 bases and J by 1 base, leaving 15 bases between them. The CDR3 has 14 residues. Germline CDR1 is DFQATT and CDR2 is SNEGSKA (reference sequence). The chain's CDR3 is CSAPEGFGNTEAFF. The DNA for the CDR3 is TGCAGTGCACCGGAGGGGTTTGGGAACACTGAAGCTTTCTTT.

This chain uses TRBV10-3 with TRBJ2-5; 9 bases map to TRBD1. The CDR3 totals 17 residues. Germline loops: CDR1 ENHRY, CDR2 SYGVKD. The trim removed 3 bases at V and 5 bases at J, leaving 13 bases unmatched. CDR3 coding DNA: TGTGCCATCAGTGATTCGGGACAGGGTCTATTGGGGGAGACCCAGTACTTC. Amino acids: CAISDSGQGLLGETQYF.

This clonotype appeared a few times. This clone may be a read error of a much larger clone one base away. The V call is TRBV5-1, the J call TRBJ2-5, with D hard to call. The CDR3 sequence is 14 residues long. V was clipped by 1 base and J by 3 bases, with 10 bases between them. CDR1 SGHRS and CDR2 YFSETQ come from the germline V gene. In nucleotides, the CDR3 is TGCGCCAGCAGCTTGCGAGGAACGAAAGAGACCCAGTACTTC. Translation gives CASSLRGTKETQYF. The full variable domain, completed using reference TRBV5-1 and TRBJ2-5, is KAGVTQTPRYLIKTRGQQVTLSCSPISGHRSVSWYQQTPGQGLQFLFEYFSETQRNKGNFPGRFSGRQFSNSRSEMNVSTLELGDSALYLCASSLRGTKETQYFGPGTRLLVL.

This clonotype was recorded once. The CDR3 DNA is TGTGCCAGCAGTTTAAGCACAGATACGGAATATTTT. Its protein product is CASSLSTDTEYF. The gene calls are TRBV12-3 or TRBV12-4 and TRBJ2-3; D unclear. This CDR3 region has 12 residues. Trimming removed 2 bases at V and 15 bases at J, with 15 bases between.

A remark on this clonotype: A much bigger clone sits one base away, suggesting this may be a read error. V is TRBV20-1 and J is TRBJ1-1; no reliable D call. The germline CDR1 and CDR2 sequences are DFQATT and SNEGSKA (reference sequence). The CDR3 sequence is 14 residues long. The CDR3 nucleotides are TGCGGTGCTCCGCGGGGTTCGAGCGACACTGAAGCTTTCTTT. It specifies CGAPRGSSDTEAFF.